This T cell receptor (beta chain) was documented in a study of blood T cell repertoires in COVID-19. Repertoires were generated with immunoSEQ multiplex PCR, while TCRdb's copy carries only in-frame clones and drops some. The table lists under 130,000 clones, roughly 80% of them singletons, with 15% in the top ten. This CDR3 spans 17 amino acids. The germline gives CDR1 SEHNR, CDR2 FQNEAQ (reference sequence). The junction had 7 bases not matched to a gene; V was cut back by 0 bases and J by 5 bases. The chain has TRBV7-9 and TRBJ2-5; TRBD2 aligns across 12 bases. Sequenced sample: peripheral blood. The receptor was isolated from an elderly woman with acute or convalescent COVID-19. CDR3 region: CASSLAALAGGTETQYF. CDR3 DNA: TGTGCCAGCAGCTTAGCGGCCCTAGCGGGAGGGACGGAGACCCAGTACTTC. Full variable domain (remainder filled in from reference TRBV7-9 and TRBJ2-5): DTGVSQNPRHKITKRGQNVTFRCDPISEHNRLYWYRQTLGQGPEFLTYFQNEAQLEKSRLLSDRFSAERPKGSFSTLEIQRTEQGDSAMYLCASSLAALAGGTETQYFGPGTRLLVL.